Following are 25 T cell receptor beta chains from one sample sequenced in a study of T-cell memory formation after mild COVID-19. TCRdb re-analysed the 5' RACE reads in MiXCR, keeping a single row per CDR3 protein. The table lists around 47,000 distinct CDR3 sequences, more than 9% of them singletons. Sequences were obtained from PBMCs or a T cell subset sorted from them (not recorded which). Every receptor here comes from an adult woman who had mild COVID-19 (a few samples of this study predate the infection). Cell type and time point are not known.

This clonotype was detected ten times or more. The chain employs TRBV29-1 and TRBJ2-1; 9 nucleotides match TRBD2. Germline CDR1 is SQVTM and CDR2 is ANQGSEA. The CDR3 runs 14 residues. The J segment lost 3 bases and the V segment lost 6 bases, leaving 6 bases of the junction unmatched. In nucleotides, the CDR3 is TGCAGCGTCCAGACTAGCGGAGGCTACAATGAGCAGTTCTTC. As protein: CSVQTSGGYNEQFF.

The gene calls are TRBV12-3 or TRBV12-4 and TRBJ2-3; weak D call: TRBD1 (6 bases). This CDR3 is built from 16 residues. Trimming stripped 1 base from V and 5 bases from J, with 16 bases between. CDR3 residues: CASSLGFTAGEDTQYF. CDR3 sequence (DNA): TGTGCCAGCAGTTTAGGCTTCACGGCAGGGGAAGATACGCAGTATTTT.

This clonotype was seen at least ten times. The CDR3 protein is CSARVGTSSTDTQYF. The CDR3 DNA reads TGCAGTGCTAGAGTCGGGACTTCTAGCACAGATACGCAGTATTTT. The chain recombines TRBV20-1 with TRBJ2-3; maybe TRBD2 (6 bases). Trimming pared 1 base from V and 0 bases from J, leaving 11 bases between. This CDR3 has 15 amino acids. Looked up from germline, CDR1 is DFQATT and CDR2 is SNEGSKA (reference sequence).

This clonotype has more than one count but fewer than ten. CDR3 protein: CASFGGTGDEKLFF. In DNA form, the CDR3 reads TGTGCCAGCTTTGGCGGGACAGGGGACGAAAAACTGTTTTTT. The chain carries TRBV6-1 and TRBJ1-4, with 10 bases fitting TRBD1. This CDR3 is built from 14 residues. After removal of 8 bases from V and 8 bases from J, the junction contained 8 bases not matched to a gene. Looked up from germline, CDR1 is MNHNS and CDR2 is SASEGT.

Only a few counts were recorded for this clonotype. This chain connects TRBV27 to TRBJ1-2, with D perhaps matching TRBD1 (5 bases). V lost 5 bases and J lost 6, with 19 bases in between. Looked up from germline, CDR1 is MNHEY and CDR2 is SMNVEV (reference sequence). The CDR3 covers 15 residues. The CDR3: CASSPRIWGNDGYTF. CDR3 nucleotide sequence: TGTGCCAGCAGTCCTCGTATATGGGGGAACGATGGCTACACCTTC.

This clonotype has just a few counts. This chain uses TRBV2 with TRBJ2-5; D may be TRBD2 (5 bases). The CDR3 is 15 residues long. The V gene lost 4 bases and the J gene lost 1 base, with 13 bases spanning the gap. Germline CDR1 SNHLY, CDR2 FYNNEI. The CDR3 DNA reads TGTGCCAGCAGTGTGCTGGAAGGGAGCCAAGAGACCCAGTACTTC. Translation: CASSVLEGSQETQYF.

This clonotype was observed many times. CDR3 sequence reads: CATSKAGQGPNTEAFF. The CDR3 DNA reads TGTGCCACGTCCAAGGCGGGACAGGGACCGAACACTGAAGCTTTCTTT. The V and J genes are TRBV24-1 and TRBJ1-1; 9 bases line up with TRBD1. Germline assignment: CDR1 KGHDR and CDR2 SFDVKD. V lost 10 bases and J lost 1; bases outside the gene matches: 12. This CDR3 spans 16 amino acids.

The chain employs TRBV20-1 and TRBJ2-5; 14 bases line up with TRBD2. V lost 4 bases and J lost 5; bases outside the gene matches: 6. The CDR3 sequence is 15 residues long. CDR1 and CDR2 from the germline V gene are DFQATT and SNEGSKA (reference sequence). This CDR3 reads CSAKTSGGALETQYF. In DNA, the CDR3 is TGCAGTGCTAAGACTAGCGGGGGGGCCTTGGAGACCCAGTACTTC.

The gene calls are TRBV20-1 and TRBJ1-1, with 9 nucleotides matching TRBD1. The CDR3 contains 11 residues. The V gene's germline CDR1 is DFQATT and CDR2 SNEGSKA (reference sequence). The CDR3 DNA is TGCAGGGTGACAGGGGGCACTGAAGCTTTCTTT. Its translation is CRVTGGTEAFF.

The chain employs TRBV6-1 and TRBJ1-2, with TRBD1 matching over 7 bases. The CDR3 is made up of 15 amino acids. Germline values: CDR1 MNHNS, CDR2 SASEGT. Losses at the gene ends were 1 base for V and 5 bases for J; bases not matched to a gene: 7. CDR3 region: CASSEDGTVTYGYTF. As DNA, the CDR3 is TGTGCCAGCAGTGAAGACGGGACAGTTACTTATGGCTACACCTTC.

The chain employs TRBV6-5 and TRBJ2-7; 9 positions agree with TRBD1. V shed 7 bases, J shed 11 bases, and the junction held 18 bases outside the gene matches. The CDR3 runs 15 residues. In germline, CDR1 is MNHEY, CDR2 SVGAGI. CDR3 sequence: CASNGQTGTGRGEYF. CDR3 in DNA: TGTGCCAGCAACGGGCAAACCGGGACAGGGAGAGGAGAGTACTTC.

This clonotype has a count of ten or more. This rearrangement joins TRBV6-2 or TRBV6-3 to TRBJ2-1; the match to TRBD1 covers 10 bases. V lost 6 bases and J lost 10; bases outside the gene matches: 9. This CDR3 has 14 residues. Germline V lookup: CDR1 MNHEY, CDR2 SVGEGT. The CDR3 spells CASSPPGQGREQFF. The DNA for the CDR3 is TGTGCCAGCAGCCCGCCGGGACAGGGGAGGGAGCAGTTCTTC.

The gene calls are TRBV9 and TRBJ1-1; tentative D call: TRBD1 (5 bases). V dropped 3 bases and J dropped 1 base, with 13 bases sitting between them. CDR3 size: 15 residues. Germline V lookup: CDR1 SGDLS, CDR2 YYNGEE. This chain's CDR3 is CASSARVSKNTEAFF. CDR3 nucleotide sequence: TGTGCCAGCAGCGCCAGGGTGTCTAAGAACACTGAAGCTTTCTTT.

J is TRBJ1-2 and V is TRBV29-1; 7 bases agree with TRBD1. J gave up 0 bases and V 6 bases, and 4 bases lay outside the gene matches. CDR1 and CDR2 (germline): SQVTM, ANQGSEA. This CDR3 spans 13 amino acids. This CDR3 reads CSVLQGSNYGYTF. The DNA of the CDR3 is TGCAGCGTCCTACAGGGGTCTAACTATGGCTACACCTTC.

In its sample, this clonotype was seen many times. The CDR3 coding sequence is TGTGCCAGCAGTCCGACAGGGGGCGGCTACGAGCAGTACTTC. It codes for CASSPTGGGYEQYF. V gene TRBV12-3 or TRBV12-4 combines with J gene TRBJ2-7; 10 bases are a match to TRBD1. V lost 5 bases to trimming and J lost 3 bases; unmatched junction nucleotides: 4. The CDR3 covers 14 residues.

V is TRBV12-3 or TRBV12-4 and J is TRBJ2-3, with 9 bases fitting TRBD2. V shed 5 bases, J shed 2 bases, and the junction held 17 bases outside the gene matches. This CDR3 comprises 19 residues. The CDR3 region is CASSPGLSGGQRYTDTQYF. The CDR3 DNA follows: TGTGCCAGCAGTCCCGGCCTAAGCGGGGGGCAAAGGTACACAGATACGCAGTATTTT.

The chain couples TRBV12-3 or TRBV12-4 to TRBJ1-5; no clear D. With 6 bases removed from V and 0 bases from J, the gap between germline ends came to 6 bases. The CDR3 is 13 amino acids. The CDR3 DNA reads as TGTGCCAGCAGATTGAATAGCAATCAGCCCCAGCATTTT. Translated: CASRLNSNQPQHF.

This rearrangement joins TRBV7-9 to TRBJ2-7, with D hard to call. The CDR3 covers 14 residues. Germline V gene sequence: CDR1 SEHNR, CDR2 FQNEAQ (reference sequence). Trimming shortened V by 2 bases and J by 2 bases, and 10 bases separated the two germline ends. The CDR3 protein is CASSLSDSAYEQYF. The CDR3 region has the DNA TGTGCCAGCAGCTTATCGGATTCGGCCTACGAGCAGTACTTC. Variable domain in full (rest from reference TRBV7-9 and TRBJ2-7): DTGVSQNPRHKITKRGQNVTFRCDPISEHNRLYWYRQTLGQGPEFLTYFQNEAQLEKSRLLSDRFSAERPKGSFSTLEIQRTEQGDSAMYLCASSLSDSAYEQYFGPGTRLTVT.

This clonotype has ten or more counts. This chain joins TRBV5-4 and TRBJ2-7; 15 bases agree with TRBD2. The germline CDR1 and CDR2 sequences are SGHNT and YYREEE (reference sequence). Losses at the gene ends were 5 bases for V and 2 bases for J; bases not matched to a gene: 8. CDR3 size: 17 residues. This CDR3 reads CASSPGTSGGLTYEQYF. In DNA, the CDR3 is TGTGCCAGCAGTCCCGGGACTAGCGGGGGGCTTACCTACGAGCAGTACTTC. The whole variable domain, remainder taken from reference TRBV5-4 and TRBJ2-7, is ETGVTQSPTHLIKTRGQQVTLRCSSQSGHNTVSWYQQALGQGPQFIFQYYREEENGRGNFPPRFSGLQFPNYSSELNVNALELDDSALYLCASSPGTSGGLTYEQYFGPGTRLTVT.

This sequence joins TRBV5-1 and TRBJ1-1, with D unclear. CDR1 and CDR2 (germline): SGHRS, YFSETQ. The CDR3 extends over 18 amino acids. V was shortened by 0 bases and J by 0 bases, with 18 bases between the two germline ends. The CDR3 sequence is CASSLEVGSNSLNTEAFF. DNA for the CDR3: TGCGCCAGCAGCTTGGAAGTGGGTTCAAACAGTTTGAACACTGAAGCTTTCTTT.

The table lists this clonotype with many counts. The V gene is TRBV20-1, the J gene TRBJ2-2; D is ambiguous. The CDR3 has 15 residues. The ends were cut back, 3 bases at V and 4 bases at J, with 15 bases in the middle. Looked up from germline, CDR1 is DFQATT and CDR2 is SNEGSKA (reference sequence). CDR3 residues: CSARDPFRSTGELFF. CDR3 sequence (DNA): TGCAGTGCTAGGGACCCTTTTCGGAGCACCGGGGAGCTGTTTTTT.

This clonotype has just a few counts. The rearrangement links TRBV5-1 to TRBJ1-1, with D possibly matching TRBD1 (5 bases). Germline V gene data show CDR1 as SGHRS and CDR2 as YFSETQ. This CDR3 region has 13 residues. V was pared by 0 bases and J by 7 bases, with 10 bases between. In DNA form, the CDR3 reads TGCGCCAGCAGCTTGGCCCGGGGGATTGAAGCTTTCTTT. Translation: CASSLARGIEAFF.

This sequence joins TRBV13 and TRBJ2-7, with 12 bases identical to TRBD2. V was clipped by 5 bases and J by 1 base; unmatched bases: 15. The CDR3 length is 19 residues. Germline assignment: CDR1 PRHDT and CDR2 FYEKMQ (reference sequence). The CDR3 nucleotides are TGTGCCAGCAGCCCAAAGACCTCTAGCGGGGGGGCCCGGTCCTACGAGCAGTACTTC. It encodes CASSPKTSSGGARSYEQYF.

This clonotype was seen more than once but under ten times. The J gene is TRBJ1-5, the V gene TRBV14; no reliable D call. Trimming shortened V by 4 bases and J by 2 bases, and 9 bases separated the two germline ends. The CDR3 is made up of 14 amino acids. Germline CDR1 SGHDN, CDR2 FVKESK. DNA of the CDR3: TGTGCCAGCAGCCGGAACGGACGCAATCAGCCCCAGCATTTT. Its protein product is CASSRNGRNQPQHF.

CDR3 in DNA: TGTGCCACCAGCAGAGATCGCGGTGATACCGGGGAGCTGTTTTTT. It encodes CATSRDRGDTGELFF. This chain uses TRBV15 with TRBJ2-2; D unclear. Trimming cost V 0 bases and J 5 bases, with 10 bases left between them. CDR3 length equals 15 residues. CDR1 and CDR2 from the germline V gene are LNHNV and YYDKDF (reference sequence).